This T cell receptor beta chain was documented in a study of OX40 agonist ivuxolimab in advanced cancers. The wider study: Prior anti-PD-1, anti-PD-L1 or anti-CTLA-4 therapy was allowed; approximately 40% had some.

Germline V gene sequence: CDR1 GTSNPN, CDR2 SVGIG (reference sequence). The V and J ends lost 4 bases and 6 bases respectively, with 15 bases between them. The CDR3 covers 13 residues. Baseline, cycle 4 day 1, and cycle 7 day 1 were the blood sampling points. The assay was immunoSEQ multiplex PCR, and TCRdb's table has in-frame clones only and misses some. The top ten clones hold roughly 20% of a sample with 14,000 or so clones, approximately 80% of them seen once. The V call is TRBV30, the J call TRBJ1-2; TRBD1 might be the D (5 bases). The sequenced sample was CD4+ or CD8+ T cells sorted from blood, obtained in a trial of the OX40 agonist ivuxolimab. The TCR comes from an adult with an advanced solid tumor such as melanoma, head and neck, liver or kidney cancer. The CDR3 DNA follows: TGTGCCTGGAATTTTGCGGGGGGAGATGGCTACACCTTC. Translating gives CAWNFAGGDGYTF.